One sample yielded the 32 T cell receptor beta chains listed below, sequenced in a study of blood T cells in healthy people across ages. A J-beta primer mix and a sample-barcoded 5' primer were used in a second PCR of about 7 to 12 cycles. TCRdb reprocessed the 5' RACE reads with MiXCR, giving one entry per CDR3 protein. The table has around 1,600,000 distinct CDR3 sequences, around 40% seen once. The sequenced sample was blood. These receptors came from a woman in her late teens or twenties in good health.

The V gene is TRBV12-3 or TRBV12-4, the J gene TRBJ1-1; D not resolved. Trimming took off 6 bases at V and 1 base at J, with 9 bases between the two ends. The CDR3 has 13 amino acids. CDR3 nucleotide sequence: TGTGCCAGCAGGTTGTTGACGAACACTGAAGCTTTCTTT. Protein product: CASRLLTNTEAFF.

Ten or more counts support this clonotype. V is TRBV7-2 and J is TRBJ2-5; D gene unclear. This CDR3 has 13 amino acids. Trimming left V 5 bases short and J 2 bases short, with 9 bases between. The germline gives CDR1 SGHTA, CDR2 FQGNSA. The CDR3 sequence is CASSRVGQETQYF. The CDR3 region has the DNA TGTGCCAGCAGCCGAGTTGGGCAAGAGACCCAGTACTTC. The variable domain in full, with the rest retrieved from reference TRBV7-2 and TRBJ2-5, is GAGVSQSPSNKVTEKGKDVELRCDPISGHTALYWYRQSLGQGLEFLIYFQGNSAPDKSGLPSDRFSAERTGGSVSTLTIQRTQQEDSAVYLCASSRVGQETQYFGPGTRLLVL.

The chain combines TRBV18 with TRBJ2-3; TRBD2 matches 8 bases. CDR3 size: 16 residues. V lost 1 base and J lost 1; bases outside the gene matches: 4. Germline-derived CDR1 and CDR2 are KGHSH and LQKENI. The CDR3 coding sequence is TGTGCCAGCTCACCACAGCGGGAGAAACGCACAGATACGCAGTATTTT. Translated: CASSPQREKRTDTQYF.

This clonotype was counted only a few times. This chain uses TRBV20-1 with TRBJ1-2; 7 nucleotides line up with TRBD1. The CDR3 spans 13 residues. With 6 bases clipped from V and 4 bases from J, the junction kept 8 bases outside the gene matches. The V gene's germline CDR1 is DFQATT and CDR2 SNEGSKA (reference sequence). CDR3 residues: CSARGGWPYGYTF. The CDR3 DNA follows: TGCAGTGCCAGGGGGGGTTGGCCCTATGGCTACACCTTC.

This clonotype was seen just once. One end of the junction varies from germline; a read error may be responsible. This chain connects TRBV30 to TRBJ1-1; D gene uncertain. This CDR3 has 17 residues. Per germline, CDR1 GTSNPN and CDR2 SVGIG (reference sequence). CDR3 DNA: TGTACCTGGAGTGGCCCCCTCAGTTATCCGAGGGCCACTGAAGCTTTCTTT. Its protein product is CTWSGPLSYPRATEAFF.

V gene TRBV5-5 combines with J gene TRBJ2-2; D is undetermined. Trimming cost V 3 bases and J 7 bases, with 7 bases left between them. Germline assignment: CDR1 SGHKS and CDR2 YYEKEE (reference sequence). The CDR3 is 12 amino acids. The DNA for the CDR3 is TGTGCCAGCAGCTGGGGTATCGGGGAGCTGTTTTTT. Translation: CASSWGIGELFF.

Here the CDR3 DNA reads TGCAGTGCCAGTCCGGGACTCTCCGCCGGGGAGCTGTTTTTT. Its translation: CSASPGLSAGELFF. This sequence joins TRBV20-1 and TRBJ2-2; tentatively, D is TRBD2 (6 bases). V was clipped by 6 bases and J by 6 bases, with 17 bases between them. Per the germline V gene, CDR1 is DFQATT and CDR2 is SNEGSKA (reference sequence). CDR3 length equals 14 residues.

In its sample, this clonotype was seen a few times. The rearrangement joins TRBV28 to TRBJ2-3, with D perhaps TRBD1 or TRBD2 (5 bases each). Trimming pared 6 bases from V and 3 bases from J, leaving 16 bases between. CDR3 length: 15 amino acids. Germline CDR1 reads MDHEN; CDR2 reads SYDVKM. Here the CDR3 reads CASRGSGRGTDTQYF. The CDR3, as DNA: TGTGCCAGCAGAGGGTCGGGGCGAGGAACAGATACGCAGTATTTT. Full variable domain (rest looked up from reference TRBV28 and TRBJ2-3): DVKVTQSSRYLVKRTGEKVFLECVQDMDHENMFWYRQDPGLGLRLIYFSYDVKMKEKGDIPEGYSVSREKKERFSLILESASTNQTSMYLCASRGSGRGTDTQYFGPGTRLTVL.

The V gene is TRBV27, the J gene TRBJ2-2, with D possibly TRBD2 on 6 matching bases. Trimming pared 1 base from V and 4 bases from J, leaving 10 bases between. Germline CDR1 is MNHEY and CDR2 is SMNVEV (reference sequence). This CDR3 contains 15 residues. DNA of the CDR3: TGTGCCAGCAGTTTATATAGCGGTAGCACCGGGGAGCTGTTTTTT. Amino acid sequence: CASSLYSGSTGELFF.

The gene calls are TRBV20-1 and TRBJ1-5; D might be TRBD1 (6 bases). This CDR3 comprises 15 residues. V was cut by 2 bases and J by 5 bases, with 16 bases left in between. The germline V gene has CDR1 DFQATT and CDR2 SNEGSKA (reference sequence). The DNA of the CDR3 is TGCAGTGCTAGAAGAGGGGGGCACCGTGATCAGCCCCAGCATTTT. Translating it yields CSARRGGHRDQPQHF.

The CDR3 protein is CASSRDILYGYTF. For the CDR3, the DNA is TGTGCCAGCAGCCGGGACATACTATATGGCTACACCTTC. The rearrangement links TRBV7-9 to TRBJ1-2, with TRBD1 as a possible D gene (6 bases). CDR3 length: 13 residues. Germline V gene data show CDR1 as SEHNR and CDR2 as FQNEAQ (reference sequence). Trimming took 5 bases from V and 5 from J, leaving 12 bases between them.

This clonotype has more than one count but fewer than ten. The genes are TRBV4-3 and TRBJ2-1, with D possibly being TRBD1 (6 bases). V was clipped by 0 bases and J by 10 bases, with 19 bases between them. The CDR3 consists of 16 residues. Germline lookup yields CDR1 LGHNA and CDR2 YSLEER. For the CDR3, the DNA is TGCGCCAGCAGCCAAGATCGACAGGCTAGCCTCCTAGAGCAGTTCTTC. It yields the protein CASSQDRQASLLEQFF.

This clonotype turned up a few times. This chain joins TRBV19 and TRBJ2-1; no clear D gene. The CDR3 has 13 amino acids. Germline V lookup: CDR1 LNHDA, CDR2 SQIVND (reference sequence). Trimming took 3 bases from V and 14 from J, leaving 17 bases between them. In DNA, the CDR3 is TGTGCCAGTAGTATCCCACCCACCATTCGAAAGTTCTTC. Its protein is CASSIPPTIRKFF.

The chain links TRBV2 to TRBJ2-4, with a weak D call TRBD1 (5 bases). The J call may not be correct, given that the DNA end is closer to TRBJ2-7. CDR3 size: 11 residues. The germline gives CDR1 SNHLY, CDR2 FYNNEI. The DNA of the CDR3 is TGTGCCACCGGACAAGTTCACGAGCAGTACTTC. Translation gives CATGQVHEQYF.

This clonotype has just a few counts. The chain employs TRBV6-5 and TRBJ1-1, with 8 bases that match TRBD1. The germline V gene encodes CDR1 MNHEY and CDR2 SVGAGI. The V and J ends lost 2 bases and 6 bases, in that order; junction bases with no gene match: 5. There are 14 residues in the CDR3. The CDR3 loop is CASSYTTGGAEAFF. The CDR3 DNA reads as TGTGCCAGCAGTTACACAACAGGGGGGGCTGAAGCTTTCTTT.

V usage is TRBV7-2 and J usage is TRBJ2-7; D may be TRBD1 (6 bases). The CDR3 runs to 14 residues. Trimming left V 3 bases short and J 2 bases short, with 11 bases between. Germline V lookup: CDR1 SGHTA, CDR2 FQGNSA. CDR3 DNA sequence: TGTGCCAGCAGCTTCCCTAGGGGGACCTACGAGCAGTACTTC. The encoded protein is CASSFPRGTYEQYF. The variable domain in full, with the rest retrieved from reference TRBV7-2 and TRBJ2-7, is GAGVSQSPSNKVTEKGKDVELRCDPISGHTALYWYRQSLGQGLEFLIYFQGNSAPDKSGLPSDRFSAERTGGSVSTLTIQRTQQEDSAVYLCASSFPRGTYEQYFGPGTRLTVT.

The V gene is TRBV5-1, the J gene TRBJ2-7; perhaps TRBD1 as D (5 bases). Germline lookup yields CDR1 SGHRS and CDR2 YFSETQ. CDR3 length: 14 amino acids. Trimming pared 7 bases from V and 5 bases from J, leaving 19 bases between. The CDR3 DNA follows: TGCGCCAGCGCTTCTAAAGGGGTCTCGGACGAGCAGTACTTC. Translation: CASASKGVSDEQYF.

This clonotype was counted only a few times. The V gene is TRBV3-1, the J gene TRBJ2-4, with 9 bases matching TRBD2. The J call is uncertain, as TRBJ2-7 better fits the DNA end. The length of the CDR3 is 15 residues. Germline V CDR1 and CDR2: LGHDT, YNNKEL (reference sequence). The CDR3 loop reads CASSLEASGVYEQYF. CDR3 sequence (DNA): TGTGCCAGCAGCCTAGAGGCTAGCGGGGTATACGAGCAGTACTTC.

The chain links TRBV7-9 to TRBJ2-1; 11 bases align to TRBD2. CDR1 and CDR2 (germline): SEHNR, FQNEAQ (reference sequence). V trimming: 5 bases; J trimming: 5 bases; junction bases outside the gene matches: 8. The CDR3 is 16 amino acids. The CDR3 nucleotides read TGTGCCAGCAGCGGTACCGGGACTAGCGGCGACAATGAGCAGTTCTTC. It translates to CASSGTGTSGDNEQFF.

Points on this clonotype: Relative to the germline gene, one junction end is altered; a read error may explain this. J is TRBJ2-1 and V is TRBV20-1; 10 bases fit TRBD2. This CDR3 has 16 residues. CDR1 and CDR2 (germline): DFQATT, SNEGSKA (reference sequence). The CDR3 bases are TGTAGTGCTAGAGATCCGCCTAGCGGGAGTTTCGATGAGCAGTTCTTC. It yields the protein CSARDPPSGSFDEQFF.

The chain carries TRBV11-2 and TRBJ2-7; no clear D. This CDR3 region has 13 residues. Deletions cut 5 bases from V and 6 bases from J, with 14 bases between. Germline loops: CDR1 SGHAT, CDR2 FQNNGV. Here the CDR3 reads CASSPGPLGEQYF. The DNA of the CDR3 is TGTGCCAGCAGCCCCGGGCCCCTCGGCGAGCAGTACTTC. Together with reference TRBV11-2 and TRBJ2-7, the CDR3 gives the full variable domain: EAGVAQSPRYKIIEKRQSVAFWCNPISGHATLYWYQQILGQGPKLLIQFQNNGVVDDSQLPKDRFSAERLKGVDSTLKIQPAKLEDSAVYLCASSPGPLGEQYFGPGTRLTVT.

V is TRBV11-2 and J is TRBJ2-5; 9 nucleotides line up with TRBD1. With 1 base clipped from V and 11 bases from J, the junction kept 11 bases outside the gene matches. CDR3 length: 15 amino acids. Germline V gene sequence: CDR1 SGHAT, CDR2 FQNNGV. DNA of the CDR3: TGTGCCAGCAGCTTAGGGACAGGGGATAGGTTTGAGCAGTACTTC. It specifies CASSLGTGDRFEQYF.

This clonotype was recorded many times. This chain links TRBV6-6 with TRBJ2-5; no reliable D call. The V end was cut by 6 bases, the J end by 2 bases, with 1 base between. There are 10 residues in the CDR3. In germline, CDR1 is MNHNY, CDR2 SVGAGI (reference sequence). The CDR3 region has the DNA TGTGCCAGCAGACAAGAGACCCAGTACTTC. Its translation is CASRQETQYF.

The chain uses TRBV10-2 and TRBJ2-1; D call uncertain. The CDR3 sequence is 15 residues long. Trimming took 6 bases from V and 1 from J, leaving 13 bases between them. Germline V lookup: CDR1 WSHSY, CDR2 SAAADI. CDR3 amino acids: CASSSPAKSYNEQFF. CDR3 coding DNA: TGCGCCAGCAGCTCTCCGGCCAAATCCTACAATGAGCAGTTCTTC.

The genes are TRBV10-1 and TRBJ2-7, with unresolved D. The germline gives CDR1 WNHNN, CDR2 SYGVQD (reference sequence). The CDR3 has 14 residues. V lost 2 bases to trimming and J lost 3 bases, with 11 bases between them. CDR3 nucleotides: TGCGCCAGCAGTGAGGCGGCAGACCTCTACGAGCAGTACTTC. This gives the protein CASSEAADLYEQYF.

The J gene is TRBJ1-1, the V gene TRBV10-3; perhaps TRBD1 as D (5 bases). Germline V lookup: CDR1 ENHRY, CDR2 SYGVKD. This CDR3 spans 12 amino acids. Deletions cut 0 bases from V and 9 bases from J, with 8 bases between. The CDR3: CAISESVGQAFF. The CDR3 DNA follows: TGTGCCATCAGTGAGTCGGTGGGGCAAGCTTTCTTT.

The sample holds a few counts of this clonotype. The chain joins TRBV6-2 or TRBV6-3 to TRBJ2-5; 15 positions agree with TRBD2. Matching the DNA end better, TRBJ2-7 makes the J call doubtful. Germline V lookup: CDR1 MNHEY, CDR2 SVGEGT. The CDR3 sequence is 17 residues long. The CDR3 DNA sequence: TGTGCCAGCAGTTTCCGGACTAGCGGGGGGGACTCCTACGAGCAGTACTTC. It is translated as CASSFRTSGGDSYEQYF.

This clonotype was detected a few times. V and J are TRBV9 and TRBJ2-1; D is ambiguous. Trimming cost V 0 bases and J 7 bases, with 8 bases left between them. In germline, CDR1 is SGDLS, CDR2 YYNGEE. The CDR3 totals 13 residues. In nucleotides, the CDR3 is TGTGCCAGCAGCGTAGATCCCGGGAATGAGCAGTTCTTC. Amino acid sequence: CASSVDPGNEQFF.

This clonotype was seen a few times. The V call is TRBV3-1, the J call TRBJ2-7; TRBD2 matches 7 bases. Gene TRBJ2-4 matches the end of the DNA better, so the J call may be wrong. The CDR3 loop spans 17 amino acids. The germline CDR1 and CDR2 sequences are LGHDT and YNNKEL (reference sequence). CDR3 region: CASSQNPTGTKRDIQYF. DNA of the CDR3: TGTGCCAGCAGCCAAAACCCCACCGGGACTAAGAGAGACATTCAGTACTTC.

This rearrangement joins TRBV27 to TRBJ2-7; 8 nucleotides line up with TRBD1. V was pared by 1 base and J by 1 base, with 6 bases of the junction left unmatched. The germline CDR1 and CDR2 sequences are MNHEY and SMNVEV (reference sequence). This CDR3 region has 16 residues. The CDR3 spells CASSLLQGGLSYEQYF. The CDR3 nucleotides are TGTGCCAGCAGTTTATTACAGGGGGGCTTATCCTACGAGCAGTACTTC.

In its sample, this clonotype was seen a few times. The chain recombines TRBV27 with TRBJ2-5; D is undetermined. Trimming pared 4 bases from V and 11 bases from J, leaving 8 bases between. The CDR3 covers 10 residues. The germline V gene encodes CDR1 MNHEY and CDR2 SMNVEV (reference sequence). This CDR3 is CASSWAVQYF. The DNA of the CDR3 is TGTGCCAGCAGTTGGGCGGTGCAGTACTTC.

This clonotype was observed a handful of times. This chain connects TRBV10-3 to TRBJ1-2, with D possibly being TRBD1 (5 bases). V was trimmed by 0 bases and J by 3 bases, leaving 11 bases between them. The CDR3 covers 15 residues. Germline CDR1 ENHRY, CDR2 SYGVKD. The DNA of the CDR3 is TGTGCCATCAGTGAGTCCTCGGGGCGGTACTATGGCTACACCTTC. It translates to CAISESSGRYYGYTF.